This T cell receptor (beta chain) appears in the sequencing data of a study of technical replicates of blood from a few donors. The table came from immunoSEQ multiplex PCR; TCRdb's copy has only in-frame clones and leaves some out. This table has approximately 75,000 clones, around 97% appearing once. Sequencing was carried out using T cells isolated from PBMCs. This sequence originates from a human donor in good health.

The CDR3 sequence is CASSDSATNEKLFF. The CDR3, as DNA: TGCGCCAGCAGTGACTCCGCAACTAATGAAAAACTGTTTTTT. The J gene is TRBJ1-4, the V gene TRBV10-2; D is unresolved. Trimming left V 3 bases short and J 0 bases short, with 5 bases between. This CDR3 has 14 residues. Germline CDR1 and CDR2: WSHSY and SAAADI.